Presented here are 3 T cell receptor beta chains from one specimen sequenced in a study of shared clonotypes between healthy human individuals. The repertoire was sequenced with immunoSEQ multiplex PCR; TCRdb's copy has only in-frame clones and lacks some. The sample records about 2.2 million clones, approximately 94% being singletons. It was CD45RO-negative cells, positively selected for CCR7, that made up naive CD8 cells, with terminally differentiated effector memory CD45RA+ cells excluded. Source material: naive CD8+ T cells from PBMCs. The receptors derive from a man between 18 and 35 years old in good health. Some clones in this sample may be carry-over from other donors' samples.

The genes are TRBV7-3 and TRBJ2-2, with D unresolved. V lost 5 bases and J lost 0, with 16 bases in between. The CDR3 sequence is 17 residues long. Germline V CDR1 and CDR2: SGHTA, FQGTGA. CDR3 DNA sequence: TGTGCCAGCAGCCCGACTCTTAATCAAGCGAACACCGGGGAGCTGTTTTTT. Its protein product is CASSPTLNQANTGELFF.

The chain couples TRBV30 to TRBJ1-2; D is undetermined. Germline assignment: CDR1 GTSNPN and CDR2 SVGIG (reference sequence). Trimming removed 5 bases at V and 4 bases at J, with 8 bases between. The CDR3 has 11 residues. CDR3 amino acids: CAWENPYGYTF. CDR3 coding DNA: TGTGCCTGGGAAAATCCCTATGGCTACACCTTC.

J is TRBJ2-7 and V is TRBV19; maybe TRBD1 (6 bases). Germline V gene data show CDR1 as LNHDA and CDR2 as SQIVND (reference sequence). V lost 3 bases to trimming and J lost 6 bases, with 9 bases between them. CDR3 length equals 12 residues. The CDR3 DNA is TGTGCCAGTAGTATCCCAGGGGTCGAGCAGTACTTC. It is translated as CASSIPGVEQYF.